The following is a TCR beta chain sequence with its context. The antigen remains undetermined. CDR1 is SQVTM and CDR2 is ANQGSEA in the germline V gene. Trimming pared 7 bases from V and 4 bases from J, leaving 19 bases between. This CDR3 is built from 14 residues. These data come from a study of cytomegalovirus exposure and HLA in healthy donors. PCR employed 60 Vbeta and 13 Jbeta primers. Original methodology: In a later analysis, around 10 million of about 80 million unique beta chains occurred in at least two donors. The table came from immunoSEQ multiplex PCR; TCRdb's copy has only in-frame clones and leaves some out. V, J and clone size reflect that table, while D and trimming were determined from the DNA. Among under 150,000 clones listed, around 80% were seen once. Findings of the study overall: CMV serostatus alone was available as immune exposure information. Presence/absence analyses assumed roughly uniform sequencing depth across donors, which may not hold. In a later analysis, CMV-associated beta chains were mostly HLA-associated, it appeared.

The sequence was collected from a man in his fifties or sixties in good health and CMV-seronegative. The sequenced sample consisted of PBMCs. V gene TRBV29-1 combines with J gene TRBJ1-1; maybe TRBD1 (5 bases). The CDR3 sequence: CSAYGTFSGTEAFF. Written as DNA, the CDR3 is TGCAGCGCCTATGGGACTTTTTCGGGCACTGAAGCTTTCTTT.